This T cell receptor (beta chain) emerged from a study of blood T cell repertoires in COVID-19. The cohort comprised adults aged about 18 to 100 years residing in some 24 US areas. The CDR3 contains 15 residues. The ends lost 3 bases at V and 3 bases at J; junction bases unmatched: 6. Germline CDR1 reads MNHEY; CDR2 reads SMNVEV (reference sequence). As handled by the study authors: Reference gene primer amplification gave estimated nucleated cell counts. The data were produced by immunoSEQ multiplex PCR, yet TCRdb's version contains in-frame clones alone and is incomplete. Clone size and V and J calls were adopted from that table, with D and trimming inferred from the DNA. The sample holds some 400,000 clones, more than 75% seen once.

The V and J genes are TRBV27 and TRBJ2-7, with 9 positions matching TRBD1. This sequence was found in a man between 25 and 39 years old who had recovered from COVID-19. Specimen: PBMCs or T cells enriched from blood (not recorded which). CDR3 in amino acids: CASSFRTGVGYEQYF. DNA of the CDR3: TGTGCCAGCAGTTTCAGGACAGGGGTTGGCTACGAGCAGTACTTC.